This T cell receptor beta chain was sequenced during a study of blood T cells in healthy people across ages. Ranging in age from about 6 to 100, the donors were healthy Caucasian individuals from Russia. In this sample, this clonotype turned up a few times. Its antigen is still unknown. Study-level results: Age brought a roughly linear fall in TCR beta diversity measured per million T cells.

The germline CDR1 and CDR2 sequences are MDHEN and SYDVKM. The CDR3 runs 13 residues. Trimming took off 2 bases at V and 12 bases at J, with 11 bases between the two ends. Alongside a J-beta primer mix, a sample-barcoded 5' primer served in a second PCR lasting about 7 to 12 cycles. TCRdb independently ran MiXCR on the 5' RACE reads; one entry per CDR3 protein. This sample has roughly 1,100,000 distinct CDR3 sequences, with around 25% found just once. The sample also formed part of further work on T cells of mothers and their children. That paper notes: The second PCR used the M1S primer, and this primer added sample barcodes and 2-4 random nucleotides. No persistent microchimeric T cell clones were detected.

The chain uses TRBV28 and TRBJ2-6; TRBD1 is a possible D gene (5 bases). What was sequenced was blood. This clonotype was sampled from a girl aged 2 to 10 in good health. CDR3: CASSLPTTVVLTF. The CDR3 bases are TGTGCCAGCAGTTTACCGACGACAGTCGTCCTGACTTTC.